This T cell receptor beta chain was found in a study of T cell changes during pregnancy in multiple sclerosis. The germline V and J ends were trimmed by 4 bases and 3 bases, with 10 bases remaining between them. This CDR3 contains 12 residues. CDR1 and CDR2 from the germline V gene are SQVTM and ANQGSEA. Here immunoSEQ multiplex PCR was the method, and the copy in TCRdb shows in-frame clones only, minus some. The sample lists approximately 52,000 clones; 85% to 95% were seen once. Here the sequenced sample was CD4+ T cells from peripheral blood mononuclear cells, taken in the third trimester of pregnancy. The chain uses TRBV29-1 and TRBJ2-7; maybe TRBD2 (5 bases). The TCR was taken from a female donor with multiple sclerosis, enrolled in a pregnancy study. The CDR3 region is CSVAEGNYEQYF. For the CDR3, the DNA is TGCAGCGTTGCTGAGGGCAACTACGAGCAGTACTTC.